The 14 T cell receptor beta chains below come from one sample, sequenced in a study of blood T cell repertoires in COVID-19. Clones were sequenced by immunoSEQ multiplex PCR, and TCRdb holds only the in-frame ones, with some missing. Here the sample spans about 160,000 clones, 75% to 85% being singletons. Specimen: PBMCs or T cells enriched from blood (not recorded which). These receptor sequences come from a woman aged 60 to 75 who had recovered from COVID-19.

The chain uses TRBV9 and TRBJ2-1; the match to TRBD2 covers 11 bases. Trimming at V came to 0 bases and at J to 8 bases, leaving 13 bases not matched to a gene. The CDR3 extends over 18 amino acids. CDR1 is SGDLS and CDR2 is YYNGEE in the germline V gene. CDR3 nucleotides: TGTGCCAGCAGCGTAGGTAGCGGGGGGGCATTTCTTAGGGATGAGCAGTTCTTC. As protein: CASSVGSGGAFLRDEQFF.

V is TRBV28 and J is TRBJ2-7; the D gene is possibly TRBD2 (8 bases). The V end lost 7 bases, the J end lost 1 base, and 20 bases lay between the germline ends. This CDR3 is built from 16 residues. CDR1 is MDHEN, CDR2 SYDVKM, per germline. In DNA, the CDR3 is TGTGCCAGCACCTCAGGGGGAGCGGGGGAGTCCTACGAGCAGTACTTC. It specifies CASTSGGAGESYEQYF.

In its sample, this clone was seen a few times. This chain uses TRBV2 with TRBJ1-2; no reliable D call. The germline CDR1 and CDR2 sequences are SNHLY and FYNNEI. Trimming pared 7 bases from V and 0 bases from J, leaving 3 bases between. This CDR3 spans 11 amino acids. Here the CDR3 reads CASTANYGYTF. DNA for the CDR3: TGTGCCAGCACGGCTAACTATGGCTACACCTTC.

The chain carries TRBV6-5 and TRBJ1-1, with D perhaps matching TRBD1 (5 bases). V was cut by 0 bases and J by 0 bases, with 8 bases left in between. CDR1 and CDR2 from the germline V gene are MNHEY and SVGAGI. The CDR3 is 15 amino acids. This CDR3 reads CASSYSRALNTEAFF. The CDR3 DNA reads as TGTGCCAGCAGTTACTCCAGGGCCTTGAACACTGAAGCTTTCTTT.

V gene TRBV5-1 combines with J gene TRBJ2-3, with 9 positions matching TRBD2. J was trimmed by 5 bases and V by 2 bases; bases with no gene match: 9. This CDR3 has 16 amino acids. Germline V lookup: CDR1 SGHRS, CDR2 YFSETQ. The CDR3: CASSFSAGGPEDTQYF. The CDR3 coding sequence is TGCGCCAGCAGCTTCTCGGCGGGGGGGCCAGAAGATACGCAGTATTTT.

CDR3 DNA sequence: TGTGCCACCAGCAGAGAGCCTAGCGGGGGGGCTCGGGAGCAGTACTTC. Its protein product is CATSREPSGGAREQYF. This chain joins TRBV15 and TRBJ2-7, with 12 bases fitting TRBD2. The CDR3 has 16 amino acids. Germline V gene lookup returns CDR1 LNHNV and CDR2 YYDKDF (reference sequence). The V and J ends lost 0 bases and 7 bases, in that order; junction bases with no gene match: 7.

The rearrangement links TRBV27 to TRBJ2-5; 7 nucleotides align to TRBD1. Trimming cost V 3 bases and J 4 bases; bases outside gene matches: 5. From germline, CDR1 is MNHEY and CDR2 SMNVEV (reference sequence). This CDR3 region has 14 residues. In DNA form, the CDR3 reads TGTGCCAGCAGTTTCCAGGGGGTCGGAGAGACCCAGTACTTC. Protein product: CASSFQGVGETQYF.

To note about this clone: A much larger clone lies one base from this, so it may be a read error. The sample has other DNA sequences that encode this CDR3 too. The chain uses TRBV2 and TRBJ2-3, with 13 bases aligning to TRBD2. The length of the CDR3 is 14 residues. V was pared by 8 bases and J by 3 bases, with 2 bases of the junction left unmatched. Germline V gene data show CDR1 as SNHLY and CDR2 as FYNNEI. The CDR3, as DNA: TGTGCCAGCGGACTAGCGGGGGTAACAGATACGCAGTATTTT. This sequence encodes CASGLAGVTDTQYF.

This chain joins TRBV5-1 and TRBJ1-5; D call uncertain. CDR1 is SGHRS and CDR2 is YFSETQ in the germline V gene. The CDR3 length is 16 residues. V shed 4 bases and J shed 6 bases, with 20 bases lying between them. CDR3 bases: TGCGCCAGCAGCGCCGGAGATGTAGGAGGCGGTCAGCCCCAGCATTTT. Translating gives CASSAGDVGGGQPQHF.

This chain's CDR3 is CASSPGQGAIVDGYTF. In DNA form, the CDR3 reads TGCGCCAGCAGCCCTGGACAGGGGGCTATTGTTGATGGCTACACCTTC. V gene TRBV5-1 combines with J gene TRBJ1-2; 11 bases map to TRBD1. With V trimmed by 4 bases and J by 6 bases, 11 bases remained unmatched. There are 16 residues in the CDR3. In germline, CDR1 is SGHRS, CDR2 YFSETQ.

The chain recombines TRBV6-5 with TRBJ2-3; D possibly corresponds to TRBD1 (7 bases). V shed 7 bases and J shed 1 base, with 15 bases lying between them. CDR3 length equals 15 residues. Germline V CDR1 and CDR2: MNHEY, SVGAGI. The CDR3 sequence: CASIRRGRGTDTQYF. CDR3 sequence (DNA): TGTGCCAGCATTCGGAGGGGGCGAGGCACAGATACGCAGTATTTT.

The CDR3 coding sequence is TGTGCCAGCAGCCTTACTTCGACTAGCGGGGGAGTCCGGGAGACCCAGTACTTC. This encodes CASSLTSTSGGVRETQYF. The chain joins TRBV27 to TRBJ2-5; 12 bases line up with TRBD2. CDR3 size: 18 residues. The germline gives CDR1 MNHEY, CDR2 SMNVEV (reference sequence). V was pared by 6 bases and J by 5 bases, with 16 bases of the junction left unmatched.

This clone was observed once. The gene calls are TRBV3-1 (or the pseudogene TRBV3-2) and TRBJ2-5; 16 positions match TRBD2. Trimming at V came to 4 bases and at J to 9 bases, leaving 17 bases not matched to a gene. The CDR3 is made up of 19 amino acids. The germline V gene has CDR1 LGHDT and CDR2 YNNKEL (reference sequence). CDR3 DNA: TGTGCCAGCAGCCGATTTTCCGGGACTAGCGGGGGGGCCCAGGGCGCCCAGTACTTC. The encoded protein is CASSRFSGTSGGAQGAQYF.

The chain joins TRBV5-5 to TRBJ2-7, with TRBD1 as a possible D gene (6 bases). Germline V gene data show CDR1 as SGHKS and CDR2 as YYEKEE (reference sequence). Trimming removed 2 bases at V and 2 bases at J, with 14 bases between. There are 15 residues in the CDR3. CDR3 residues: CASSFSTGPTYEQYF. CDR3 coding DNA: TGTGCCAGCAGCTTTTCGACAGGCCCAACCTACGAGCAGTACTTC.